These 21 T cell receptor beta chains were sequenced from one sample in a study of blood T cell repertoires in COVID-19. The protocol was immunoSEQ multiplex PCR, while the TCRdb copy is restricted to in-frame clones and leaves out a portion. The top ten clones hold 2% to 2.5% of a sample with around 260,000 clones, approximately 90% of them seen once. The sequencing sample was made of peripheral blood. The source is a woman aged 25 to 39 with COVID-19, enrolled during active disease.

CDR3 amino acids: CASSIQREGTQYF. CDR3 nucleotide sequence: TGTGCCAGTAGTATTCAGCGGGAGGGGACCCAGTACTTC. The rearrangement uses TRBV19 and TRBJ2-5; 10 positions agree with TRBD2. The junction had 2 bases not matched to a gene; V was cut back by 3 bases and J by 7 bases. In germline, CDR1 is LNHDA, CDR2 SQIVND (reference sequence). This CDR3 is built from 13 residues.

The chain joins TRBV3-1 (or the pseudogene TRBV3-2) to TRBJ1-6; D is unclear. V was cut by 2 bases and J by 2 bases, with 7 bases left in between. The CDR3 is 15 amino acids. Germline-derived CDR1 and CDR2 are LGHDT and YNNKEL (reference sequence). The CDR3 is CASSQWETYNSPLHF. CDR3 coding DNA: TGTGCCAGCAGCCAATGGGAGACCTATAATTCACCCCTCCACTTT.

This chain links TRBV19 with TRBJ1-5; 7 positions agree with TRBD1. CDR1 LNHDA and CDR2 SQIVND come from the germline V gene (reference sequence). With 2 bases clipped from V and 1 base from J, the junction kept 8 bases outside the gene matches. The CDR3 has 17 residues. The CDR3 loop is CASSINRQGGSNQPQHF. The CDR3 DNA is TGTGCCAGTAGTATAAATCGACAGGGAGGAAGCAATCAGCCCCAGCATTTT.

The chain couples TRBV5-6 to TRBJ1-2, with 8 bases matching TRBD1. V lost 3 bases, J lost 5 bases, and 12 bases stayed unmatched. In germline, CDR1 is SGHDT, CDR2 YYEEEE. This CDR3 has 16 amino acids. The CDR3 DNA reads TGTGCCAGCAGCTGGATGACAGGGGCATTTGCTTATGGCTACACCTTC. Protein product: CASSWMTGAFAYGYTF.

V and J are TRBV5-1 and TRBJ1-2; the D is unclear. The CDR3 has 14 residues. V was clipped by 2 bases and J by 4 bases, with 12 bases between them. Per the germline V gene, CDR1 is SGHRS and CDR2 is YFSETQ. This CDR3 is CASSFGRTRYGYTF. In DNA, the CDR3 is TGCGCCAGCAGCTTTGGGAGGACCCGCTATGGCTACACCTTC.

The rearrangement uses TRBV4-1 and TRBJ2-3, with D unresolved. Trimming removed 1 base from V and 4 bases from J, with 6 bases in between. The CDR3 spans 13 residues. The V gene's germline CDR1 is MGHRA and CDR2 YSYEKL. In DNA, the CDR3 is TGCGCCAGCAGCCAAGGGAGAGCAGATACGCAGTATTTT. It yields the protein CASSQGRADTQYF.

The J gene is TRBJ2-4, the V gene TRBV7-8; D perhaps matches TRBD1 (6 bases). V was shortened by 5 bases and J by 10 bases, with 15 bases between the two germline ends. In germline, CDR1 is SGHVS, CDR2 FQNEAQ. CDR3 length equals 13 residues. CDR3 sequence: CASSPDSFQIQYF. The CDR3 DNA reads TGTGCCAGCAGCCCGGACAGTTTCCAGATTCAGTACTTC.

The chain employs TRBV24-1 and TRBJ1-2; 9 bases are a match to TRBD1. Trimming removed 4 bases from V and 2 bases from J; junction bases left unmatched: 4. This CDR3 contains 15 residues. CDR1 is KGHDR, CDR2 SFDVKD, per germline. The DNA for the CDR3 is TGTGCCACCAGTGACTCCGGGACAGGGAACTATGGCTACACCTTC. Amino acid sequence: CATSDSGTGNYGYTF.

J is TRBJ1-3 and V is TRBV27; TRBD1 might be the D (6 bases). Germline V CDR1 and CDR2: MNHEY, SMNVEV (reference sequence). V was shortened by 1 base and J by 4 bases, with 17 bases between the two germline ends. The CDR3 runs to 17 residues. The CDR3 DNA sequence: TGTGCCAGCAGTTTATATGGACAGCCGTCCGTCGGAAACACCATATATTTT. Its translation is CASSLYGQPSVGNTIYF.

Here the CDR3 reads CASSLFLAGGNEQFF. CDR3 nucleotides: TGCGCCAGCAGCTTGTTTTTGGCGGGTGGCAATGAGCAGTTCTTC. This chain joins TRBV5-1 and TRBJ2-1; possible D gene TRBD2, 5 bases. The CDR3 sequence is 15 residues long. Trimming cost V 1 base and J 6 bases, with 14 bases left between them. Per the germline V gene, CDR1 is SGHRS and CDR2 is YFSETQ.

This rearrangement joins TRBV11-2 to TRBJ2-1, with 9 bases that match TRBD2. Looked up from germline, CDR1 is SGHAT and CDR2 is FQNNGV. The V segment lost 3 bases and the J segment 4 bases; nucleotides outside the gene matches: 1. The CDR3 runs 14 residues. CDR3 in DNA: TGTGCCAGCAGCTTTAGCGGGAGATACAATGAGCAGTTCTTC. It is translated as CASSFSGRYNEQFF.

The sample holds one count of this clone. This sequence joins TRBV5-1 and TRBJ1-1; TRBD1 matches at 8 bases. Trimming at V came to 5 bases and at J to 5 bases, leaving 8 bases not matched to a gene. The CDR3 runs to 14 residues. Germline V gene lookup returns CDR1 SGHRS and CDR2 YFSETQ. The CDR3 DNA sequence: TGCGCCAGCAGTTGGACAGGGAAGGGAACTGAAGCTTTCTTT. Translated: CASSWTGKGTEAFF.

V usage is TRBV5-5 and J usage is TRBJ2-7; 8 positions match TRBD1. The junction had 8 bases not matched to a gene; V was cut back by 2 bases and J by 7 bases. CDR3 length equals 14 residues. Per the germline V gene, CDR1 is SGHKS and CDR2 is YYEKEE (reference sequence). The CDR3 protein is CASSFGQGAGEQYF. In DNA form, the CDR3 reads TGTGCCAGCAGCTTTGGGCAGGGGGCGGGGGAGCAGTACTTC.

The rearrangement uses TRBV4-2 and TRBJ2-1; 7 bases are a match to TRBD2. There are 16 residues in the CDR3. Losses at the gene ends were 6 bases for V and 6 bases for J; bases not matched to a gene: 14. CDR1 is LGHNA and CDR2 is YNFKEQ in the germline V gene. CDR3 sequence reads: CASSPRGSGRANEQFF. The CDR3 DNA is TGTGCCAGCAGTCCAAGAGGTAGCGGGCGGGCCAATGAGCAGTTCTTC.

The chain is built from TRBV13 and TRBJ1-3; 8 bases fit TRBD1. There are 16 residues in the CDR3. Germline CDR1 and CDR2: PRHDT and FYEKMQ (reference sequence). J gave up 0 bases and V 0 bases, and 1 base lay outside the gene matches. Written as DNA, the CDR3 is TGTGCCAGCAGCTTAGGTACAGGGGGCTCTGGAAACACCATATATTTT. Protein product: CASSLGTGGSGNTIYF.

The chain links TRBV5-1 to TRBJ2-5; 7 positions agree with TRBD1. CDR1 is SGHRS, CDR2 YFSETQ, per germline. This CDR3 region has 14 residues. V lost 2 bases, J lost 0 bases, and 1 base stayed unmatched. CDR3 bases: TGCGCCAGCAGCTTACAGGGGAACCAAGAGACCCAGTACTTC. This encodes CASSLQGNQETQYF. Based on the CDR3 plus reference TRBV5-1 and TRBJ2-5, the full variable domain is KAGVTQTPRYLIKTRGQQVTLSCSPISGHRSVSWYQQTPGQGLQFLFEYFSETQRNKGNFPGRFSGRQFSNSRSEMNVSTLELGDSALYLCASSLQGNQETQYFGPGTRLLVL.

J is TRBJ1-2 and V is TRBV19; 7 positions agree with TRBD1. The germline gives CDR1 LNHDA, CDR2 SQIVND (reference sequence). This CDR3 has 16 residues. V shed 5 bases, J shed 2 bases, and the junction held 11 bases outside the gene matches. CDR3 region: CASSPRPGQSNYGYTF. CDR3 nucleotide sequence: TGTGCCAGTAGTCCCAGGCCGGGACAGTCAAACTATGGCTACACCTTC.

This clone was seen more than once but under ten times. V is TRBV4-1 and J is TRBJ1-1; D is unclear. CDR3 length equals 12 residues. Germline-derived CDR1 and CDR2 are MGHRA and YSYEKL. V was trimmed by 5 bases and J by 7 bases, leaving 11 bases between them. The CDR3 reads CASSLAGIEAFF. The CDR3 DNA follows: TGCGCCAGCAGCTTGGCGGGAATTGAAGCTTTCTTT.

The J gene is TRBJ1-2, the V gene TRBV29-1; a possible D gene is TRBD1 (6 bases). Germline assignment: CDR1 SQVTM and CDR2 ANQGSEA. CDR3 length equals 13 residues. The V end lost 7 bases, the J end lost 0 bases, and 12 bases lay between the germline ends. CDR3 residues: CSARDITNYGYTF. The CDR3 nucleotides are TGCAGCGCCCGGGACATAACTAACTATGGCTACACCTTC.

The chain is built from TRBV6-5 and TRBJ2-1; 15 bases match TRBD2. This CDR3 is 15 amino acids long. The V gene end was trimmed by 6 bases and the J gene end by 7 bases; junction bases not matched to a gene: 4. The germline gives CDR1 MNHEY, CDR2 SVGAGI. CDR3 protein: CASSPGTSGRNEQFF. CDR3 bases: TGTGCCAGCAGCCCAGGGACTAGCGGGAGGAATGAGCAGTTCTTC.

CDR3 sequence: CSVESFDNEQFF. In DNA form, the CDR3 reads TGCAGCGTTGAATCCTTTGACAATGAGCAGTTCTTC. This chain uses TRBV29-1 with TRBJ2-1; D uncertain. The CDR3 length is 12 residues. Germline CDR1 reads SQVTM; CDR2 reads ANQGSEA. Trimming removed 2 bases at V and 5 bases at J, with 7 bases between.